Listed here is a single T cell receptor (beta chain). These data come from a study of blood T cell repertoires in COVID-19. Study information: COVID-19 samples collected from the United States, Italy and Spain covered acute and convalescent phases.

The data were produced by immunoSEQ multiplex PCR, yet TCRdb's version contains in-frame clones alone and is incomplete. In the table there are about 210,000 clones, about 86% of which are singletons. Trimming removed 4 bases from V and 2 bases from J; junction bases left unmatched: 3. CDR1 SQVTM and CDR2 ANQGSEA come from the germline V gene. The CDR3 is made up of 13 amino acids. This TCR was sampled from a woman aged 50 to 65 with acute or convalescent COVID-19. Sequencing was done on a sample of peripheral blood. The chain carries TRBV29-1 and TRBJ2-7, with 9 bases aligning to TRBD1. CDR3 nucleotides: TGCAGCGTTGCGACAGGGGGAACCTACGAGCAGTACTTC. This encodes CSVATGGTYEQYF.